Listed below are T cell receptor beta chains from one sample, sequenced in a study of OX40 agonist ivuxolimab in advanced cancers. TCRdb keeps only in-frame clones here, not all; method: immunoSEQ multiplex PCR. The data show 20,000 or so clones, 84% seen once. Sequenced here: CD4+ or CD8+ T cells sorted from blood, sampled in a trial of the OX40 agonist ivuxolimab. These TCRs come from an adult with an advanced solid tumor such as melanoma, head and neck, liver or kidney cancer. CDR3s include the opening cysteine and the closing phenylalanine or tryptophan. The order of the fields is D gene, J gene, V gene, clone size, CDR3 DNA, CDR3 protein. A D gene is named only where the DNA matches it firmly. Only some rows state a clone size, as once, few, many or a class for expanded clones.

d_gene: TRBD1
j_gene: TRBJ1-4
v_gene: TRBV2
abundance: -
CDR3nt: TGTGCCAGCAGCGCAGGGGGCGATATCTATGCAACTAATGAAAAACTGTTTTTT
CDR3aa: CASSAGGDIYATNEKLFF

d_gene: -
j_gene: TRBJ2-1
v_gene: TRBV4-2
abundance: -
CDR3nt: TGTGCCAGCAGCCTCGACTACGAGCAGTTCTTC
CDR3aa: CASSLDYEQFF

d_gene: TRBD2
j_gene: TRBJ2-1
v_gene: TRBV6-4
abundance: -
CDR3nt: TGTGCCAGCAGTGTCGGCGGGAGGTACAATGAGCAGTTCTTC
CDR3aa: CASSVGGRYNEQFF

d_gene: -
j_gene: TRBJ1-2
v_gene: TRBV5-6
abundance: -
CDR3nt: TGTGCCAGCAGCTTGCCAGACAGTGACTATGGCTACACCTTC
CDR3aa: CASSLPDSDYGYTF

d_gene: -
j_gene: TRBJ1-1
v_gene: TRBV6-6
abundance: once
CDR3nt: TGTGCCAGCAGTTATCGGGGGCCCGGGAACACTGAAGCTTTCTTT
CDR3aa: CASSYRGPGNTEAFF

d_gene: -
j_gene: TRBJ1-5
v_gene: TRBV6-1
abundance: -
CDR3nt: TGTGCCAGGTCATCTTACAGGCTCAATCAGCCCCAGCATTTT
CDR3aa: CARSSYRLNQPQHF

d_gene: -
j_gene: TRBJ1-5
v_gene: TRBV23-1
abundance: -
CDR3nt: TGCGCCAGCACCGACAGCCGGTTTATTCGGGGTAGCAATCAGCCCCAGCATTTT
CDR3aa: CASTDSRFIRGSNQPQHF

d_gene: -
j_gene: TRBJ1-2
v_gene: TRBV10-3
abundance: -
CDR3nt: TGTGCCATCAGGGGGGGCAGCCGAAATATATCTTCTGGCTACACCTTC
CDR3aa: CAIRGGSRNISSGYTF

d_gene: -
j_gene: TRBJ1-6
v_gene: TRBV27
abundance: -
CDR3nt: TGTGCCAGCAGTCTCCAGGGGAGGATGGGCTCCTATAATTCACCCCTCCACTTT
CDR3aa: CASSLQGRMGSYNSPLHF

d_gene: TRBD2
j_gene: TRBJ2-1
v_gene: TRBV7-3
abundance: -
CDR3nt: TGTGCCAGCAGCCCTGGACTAGCGGGGTGGAACAATGAGCAGTTCTTC
CDR3aa: CASSPGLAGWNNEQFF

d_gene: -
j_gene: TRBJ1-1
v_gene: TRBV11-1
abundance: -
CDR3nt: TGTGCCAGCAGCTTAGATCGGCAGAGTACTGAAGCTTTCTTT
CDR3aa: CASSLDRQSTEAFF

d_gene: -
j_gene: TRBJ1-1
v_gene: TRBV10-1
abundance: -
CDR3nt: TGCGCCAGCAGTGAAGGGGCGCGGGAAGCTTTCTTT
CDR3aa: CASSEGAREAFF

d_gene: TRBD2
j_gene: TRBJ2-3
v_gene: TRBV6-5
abundance: -
CDR3nt: TGTGCCAGCAGATCTAGCGGGAGGTGGACGCAGTATTTT
CDR3aa: CASRSSGRWTQYF

d_gene: -
j_gene: TRBJ1-6
v_gene: TRBV28
abundance: -
CDR3nt: TGTGCCAGCAGTTTATCTGTGACAGGTGGTTCACCCCTCCACTTT
CDR3aa: CASSLSVTGGSPLHF

d_gene: -
j_gene: TRBJ1-2
v_gene: TRBV14
abundance: -
CDR3nt: TGTGCCAGCAGCCAAGATGGCCGGGGCTACACCTTC
CDR3aa: CASSQDGRGYTF

d_gene: TRBD1
j_gene: TRBJ2-7
v_gene: TRBV4-1
abundance: -
CDR3nt: TGCGCCAGCAGCCAGCAAGGAGGGACAGGGTACTACGAGCAGTACTTC
CDR3aa: CASSQQGGTGYYEQYF

d_gene: -
j_gene: TRBJ1-2
v_gene: TRBV4-1
abundance: -
CDR3nt: TGCGCCAGCAGCCAAGAGTGGAACACCGCTTATGGCTACACCTTC
CDR3aa: CASSQEWNTAYGYTF

d_gene: -
j_gene: TRBJ2-3
v_gene: TRBV19
abundance: -
CDR3nt: TGTGCCAGCCGGAGAGGACAGATCACAGATACGCAGTATTTT
CDR3aa: CASRRGQITDTQYF

d_gene: -
j_gene: TRBJ2-5
v_gene: TRBV7-8
abundance: -
CDR3nt: TGTGCCAGCAGCTTATCAGTCCCCCAGTACTTC
CDR3aa: CASSLSVPQYF

d_gene: -
j_gene: TRBJ1-6
v_gene: TRBV6-5
abundance: -
CDR3nt: TGTGCCAGCAGTTTGGGGGGGCCTCCTTCACCCCTCCACTTT
CDR3aa: CASSLGGPPSPLHF

d_gene: -
j_gene: TRBJ2-7
v_gene: TRBV2
abundance: few
CDR3nt: TGTGCCAGCAGTGCAAGCTCCTACGAGCAGTACTTC
CDR3aa: CASSASSYEQYF

d_gene: -
j_gene: TRBJ1-2
v_gene: TRBV6-5
abundance: -
CDR3nt: TGTGCCAGCAGGGATCCTTTATTGGGGGGTGGCTACACCTTC
CDR3aa: CASRDPLLGGGYTF

d_gene: TRBD1
j_gene: TRBJ2-1
v_gene: TRBV10-2
abundance: -
CDR3nt: TGCGCCAGGCCGGGACAGGGGAGTCAGGATGAGCAGTTCTTC
CDR3aa: CARPGQGSQDEQFF

d_gene: TRBD2
j_gene: TRBJ2-1
v_gene: TRBV28
abundance: -
CDR3nt: TGTGCCAGCAGTCTCCTAGCGGGAGTAGTGTCATCGCAGTTCTTC
CDR3aa: CASSLLAGVVSSQFF

d_gene: -
j_gene: TRBJ2-5
v_gene: TRBV2
abundance: -
CDR3nt: TGTGCCAGCACTGGTTCCCGGGAGGAGACCCAGTACTTC
CDR3aa: CASTGSREETQYF

d_gene: -
j_gene: TRBJ2-2
v_gene: TRBV5-1
abundance: once
CDR3nt: TGCGCCAGCAGCTCGGGGTGGAACACCGGGGAGCTGTTTTTT
CDR3aa: CASSSGWNTGELFF

d_gene: TRBD1
j_gene: TRBJ2-7
v_gene: TRBV6-5
abundance: -
CDR3nt: TGTGCCAGCAGTTCCGGGACAGGGGGCTCCTACGAGCAGTACTTC
CDR3aa: CASSSGTGGSYEQYF

d_gene: TRBD1
j_gene: TRBJ2-1
v_gene: TRBV6-1
abundance: -
CDR3nt: TGTGCCAGCAGTAAGGACAGGGGAGGCTACAATGAGCAGTTCTTC
CDR3aa: CASSKDRGGYNEQFF

d_gene: -
j_gene: TRBJ2-1
v_gene: TRBV9
abundance: -
CDR3nt: TGTGCCAGCAGCGTAACTAGTAGCTTTACTGAGCAGTTCTTC
CDR3aa: CASSVTSSFTEQFF

d_gene: -
j_gene: TRBJ2-7
v_gene: TRBV30
abundance: -
CDR3nt: TGTGCCTGGAGTGTACGTGAGGAGCAGTACTTC
CDR3aa: CAWSVREEQYF

d_gene: -
j_gene: TRBJ2-5
v_gene: TRBV9
abundance: -
CDR3nt: TGTGCCAGCAGCCCCCGGGACGGCCTGACGGTGACCCAGTACTTC
CDR3aa: CASSPRDGLTVTQYF

d_gene: TRBD1
j_gene: TRBJ2-1
v_gene: TRBV29-1
abundance: -
CDR3nt: TGCAGCGTTGAGAGCCGGGGACAGGGACTGTACAATGAGCAGTTCTTC
CDR3aa: CSVESRGQGLYNEQFF

d_gene: -
j_gene: TRBJ2-4
v_gene: TRBV19
abundance: few
CDR3nt: TGTGCCAGTAGTTCACCTGGACAGAAAAACATTCAGTACTTC
CDR3aa: CASSSPGQKNIQYF

d_gene: TRBD1
j_gene: TRBJ2-3
v_gene: TRBV29-1
abundance: -
CDR3nt: TGCAGCGTTGCCCTGGGACAGGGGGTGAGACACACAGATACGCAGTATTTT
CDR3aa: CSVALGQGVRHTDTQYF

d_gene: -
j_gene: TRBJ2-5
v_gene: TRBV30
abundance: -
CDR3nt: TGTGCCTGGAGTTCCGGGACAGCCCGGGGGCAGTACTTC
CDR3aa: CAWSSGTARGQYF

d_gene: -
j_gene: TRBJ2-2
v_gene: TRBV27
abundance: -
CDR3nt: TGTGCCAGCAGTGGGACCGGTCTAAAGGGGCGGGAGCTGTTTTTT
CDR3aa: CASSGTGLKGRELFF

d_gene: -
j_gene: TRBJ2-7
v_gene: TRBV7-6
abundance: -
CDR3nt: TGTGCCAGCAGTCAGGGAACCGAGCAGTACTTC
CDR3aa: CASSQGTEQYF

d_gene: -
j_gene: TRBJ2-5
v_gene: TRBV7-3
abundance: -
CDR3nt: TGTGCCAGCAGTCCGGGACGCCAGCCAGAGACCCAGTACTTC
CDR3aa: CASSPGRQPETQYF

d_gene: -
j_gene: TRBJ1-1
v_gene: TRBV11-2
abundance: -
CDR3nt: TGTGCCAGCAGCCCCCGGAACGAGGCTGAAGCTTTCTTT
CDR3aa: CASSPRNEAEAFF

d_gene: -
j_gene: TRBJ2-7
v_gene: TRBV27
abundance: -
CDR3nt: TGTGCCAGCAGTCCCGACTACCCGAGCGAGAAGCAGTACTTC
CDR3aa: CASSPDYPSEKQYF

d_gene: -
j_gene: TRBJ1-2
v_gene: TRBV30
abundance: -
CDR3nt: TGTGCCTGGATGAGGGACCGACTTAACTATGGCTACACCTTC
CDR3aa: CAWMRDRLNYGYTF

d_gene: -
j_gene: TRBJ2-5
v_gene: TRBV19
abundance: few
CDR3nt: TGTGCCAGTAGTATCCCGGGGCAAGAGACCCAGTACTTC
CDR3aa: CASSIPGQETQYF

d_gene: -
j_gene: TRBJ1-2
v_gene: TRBV6-1
abundance: -
CDR3nt: TGTGCCAGCAATCTGGACAATTTCTATGGCTACACCTTC
CDR3aa: CASNLDNFYGYTF